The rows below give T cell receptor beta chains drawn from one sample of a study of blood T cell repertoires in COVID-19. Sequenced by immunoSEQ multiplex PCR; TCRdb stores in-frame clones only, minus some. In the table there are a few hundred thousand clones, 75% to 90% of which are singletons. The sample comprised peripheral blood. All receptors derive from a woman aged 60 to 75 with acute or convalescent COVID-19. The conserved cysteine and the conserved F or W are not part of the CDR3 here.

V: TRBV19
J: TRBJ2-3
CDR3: ASSPAGIGTDTQY

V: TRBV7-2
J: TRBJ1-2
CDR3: ASSPGQGNYGYT

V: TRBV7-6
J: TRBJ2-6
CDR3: ASSFRGSGANVLT

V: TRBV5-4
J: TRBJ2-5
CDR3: ASSLRGETQY

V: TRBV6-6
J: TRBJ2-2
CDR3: ASTRGGSVGELF

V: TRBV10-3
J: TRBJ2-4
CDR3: AISEGLAGTSIAKNIQY

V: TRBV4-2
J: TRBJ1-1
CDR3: ASSQDGRTGSLTEAF

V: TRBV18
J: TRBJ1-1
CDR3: ASSPPGQGVRGTEAF

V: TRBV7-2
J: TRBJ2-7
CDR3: ASSSGGREQY

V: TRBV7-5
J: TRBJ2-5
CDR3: ARSCRDGTGAGETQY

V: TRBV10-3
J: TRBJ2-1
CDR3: AITGQGGGNEQF

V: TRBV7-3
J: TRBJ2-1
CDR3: ASSSTGTSSNEQF

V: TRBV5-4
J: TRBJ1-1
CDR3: ASSFRDRVTEAF

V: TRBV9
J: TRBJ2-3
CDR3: ASSVNIGTSLRGTDTQY

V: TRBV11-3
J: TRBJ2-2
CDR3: ASSFGAGELF

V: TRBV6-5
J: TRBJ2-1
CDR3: ASSYSAARVEQF

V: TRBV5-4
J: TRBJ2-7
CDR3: ASSPQQVSYEQY

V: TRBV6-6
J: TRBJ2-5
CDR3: ASSYRDTRETQY

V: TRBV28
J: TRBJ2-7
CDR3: ASSPGQDYEQY

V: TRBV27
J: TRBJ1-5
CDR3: ASSPNQPQH

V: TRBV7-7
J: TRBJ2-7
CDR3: ASSPGQGPSYEQY

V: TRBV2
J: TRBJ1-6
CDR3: ASRQGFSPLH

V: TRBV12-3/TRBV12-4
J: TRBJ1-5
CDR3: ASSPGGPQH

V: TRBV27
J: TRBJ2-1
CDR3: ASSLRASGRMRNEQF

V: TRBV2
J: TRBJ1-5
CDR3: ASSDRTGDQPQH

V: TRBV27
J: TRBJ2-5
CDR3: ASSLWTGEETQY

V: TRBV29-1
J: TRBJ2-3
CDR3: SVLRARTDTQY

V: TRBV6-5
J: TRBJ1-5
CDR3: ASSYSGQGLYQPQH

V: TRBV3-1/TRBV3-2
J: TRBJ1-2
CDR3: ASSLKGGGGYT

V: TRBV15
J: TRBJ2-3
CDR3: ATSREGRGPTDTQY

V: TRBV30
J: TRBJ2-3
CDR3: AWQVREGATDTQY

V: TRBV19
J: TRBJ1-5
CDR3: ASSISPGQTNQPQH

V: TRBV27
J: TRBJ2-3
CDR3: ASSSPGLAGGDTQY

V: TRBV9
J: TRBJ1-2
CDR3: ASSPGTGTANYGYT

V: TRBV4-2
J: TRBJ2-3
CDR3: ASSQDGGLARVDTQY

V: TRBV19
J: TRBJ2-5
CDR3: ASSTGTVIKETQY

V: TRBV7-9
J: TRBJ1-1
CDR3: ASSPRTGLNTEAF

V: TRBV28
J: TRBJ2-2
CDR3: ASSLWLGGELF

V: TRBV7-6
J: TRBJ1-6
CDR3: ASSLGGRDANSPLH

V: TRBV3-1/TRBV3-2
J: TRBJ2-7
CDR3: ASSQAPGQNYEQY

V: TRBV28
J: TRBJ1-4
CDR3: ASRTEGGAREKLF

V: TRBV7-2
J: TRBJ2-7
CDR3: ASSFRQGIGEQY

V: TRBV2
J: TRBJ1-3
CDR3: ASTNRESSGNTIY

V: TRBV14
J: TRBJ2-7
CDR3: ASSPSRGQEPSYEQY

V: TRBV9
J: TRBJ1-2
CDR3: ASSVGTGHYGYT

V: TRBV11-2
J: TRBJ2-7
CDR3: ASSGGEWASYEQY

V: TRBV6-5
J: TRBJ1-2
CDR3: ASTQREIQHYGYT

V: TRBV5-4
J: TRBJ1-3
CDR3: ASSSDSQPGNTIY

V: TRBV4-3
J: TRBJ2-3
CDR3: ASSQEGVPSTDTQY

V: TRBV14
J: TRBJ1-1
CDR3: ASSHDTEAF

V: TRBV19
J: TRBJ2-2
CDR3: ASSTDRSGNTGELF

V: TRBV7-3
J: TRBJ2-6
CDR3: ASSEGGRAFTGANVLT

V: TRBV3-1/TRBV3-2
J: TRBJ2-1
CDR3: ASSQVSGVYNEQF

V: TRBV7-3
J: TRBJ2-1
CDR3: ASSSAGGYNEQF

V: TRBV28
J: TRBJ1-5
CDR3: ASSTGGVNQPQH

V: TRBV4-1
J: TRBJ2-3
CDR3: ASSRSGPTSAGTDTQY

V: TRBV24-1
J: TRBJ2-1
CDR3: ATSDVQGLGEQF

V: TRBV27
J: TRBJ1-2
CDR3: ASSPRRTGLGYGYT

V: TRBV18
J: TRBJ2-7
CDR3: ASSPTGNQGYEQY

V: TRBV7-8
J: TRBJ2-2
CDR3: ASSFRETGELF